This TCR beta chain was retrieved from a study of blood T cell repertoires in COVID-19. Measured with immunoSEQ multiplex PCR; TCRdb has only the in-frame clones, and not every one. The table records more than 300,000 clones, roughly 86% of them present only once. Germline V gene sequence: CDR1 LNHDA, CDR2 SQIVND (reference sequence). The CDR3 is 14 residues long. V dropped 8 bases and J dropped 4 bases, with 14 bases sitting between them. The gene calls are TRBV19 and TRBJ1-4; a possible D gene is TRBD1 (6 bases). The sample was peripheral blood. This clonotype was obtained from a woman aged 25 to 39 with COVID-19, enrolled during active disease. The CDR3 bases are TGTGCCAGTCGTAAAAGGGGGAATAATGAAAAACTGTTTTTT. Translating it yields CASRKRGNNEKLFF. Full variable domain (missing parts from reference TRBV19 and TRBJ1-4): DGGITQSPKYLFRKEGQNVTLSCEQNLNHDAMYWYRQDPGQGLRLIYYSQIVNDFQKGDIAEGYSVSREKKESFPLTVTSAQKNPTAFYLCASRKRGNNEKLFFGSGTQLSVL.